The clone carrying this T cell receptor (beta chain) was observed at least ten times. The data were obtained in a study of T cells in Graves' hyperthyroidism and ophthalmopathy. Germline lookup yields CDR1 MDHEN and CDR2 SYDVKM. This CDR3 has 11 residues. Deletions cut 6 bases from V and 7 bases from J, with 6 bases between. Amplified regions were TCR beta CDR3 sequences from RNA transcripts. An initial round of RT-PCR targeting the TCR CDR3 relied on the HTBI primer set. TCRdb used MiXCR to reprocess the multiplex PCR reads, holding one entry per CDR3 protein. The table lists under 200,000 distinct CDR3 sequences, over 7.5% of them singletons, with 22% in the top ten. These patients, aged 18 to 65, had recently diagnosed hyperthyroidism lasting under 2 months.

Material for sequencing was blood. This rearrangement joins TRBV28 to TRBJ2-2; perhaps TRBD2 as D (5 bases). This receptor was obtained from a woman aged 18-35 years with Graves' hyperthyroidism that later progressed to Graves' ophthalmopathy. CDR3 bases: TGTGCCAGCAGGGGAGTCGGGGAGCTGTTTTTT. The encoded protein is CASRGVGELFF.